This is a list of T cell receptor beta chains from one sample in a study of T cell changes during pregnancy in multiple sclerosis. The method was immunoSEQ multiplex PCR; TCRdb's version includes in-frame clones alone and lacks a portion of them. The data contain about 40,000 clones, around nine tenths of them singletons. The material sequenced was CD4+ T cells from peripheral blood mononuclear cells, taken before pregnancy. The source is a female donor with multiple sclerosis, enrolled in a pregnancy study. Both conserved end residues are part of each CDR3. Fields, in order: V gene, clone size, D gene, J gene, CDR3 protein, CDR3 DNA. The D gene is left open where the match is weak. Size values are once, few and many counts, or a class for expanded clones, and some rows have none.

V gene: TRBV6-6
clone size: NA
D gene: NA
J gene: TRBJ2-1
CDR3 protein: CASSRPRSSYNEQFF
CDR3 DNA: TGTGCCAGCAGTCGCCCTCGGAGCTCCTACAATGAGCAGTTCTTC

V gene: TRBV29-1
clone size: NA
D gene: TRBD1
J gene: TRBJ2-5
CDR3 protein: CSVGTGGVETQYF
CDR3 DNA: TGCAGCGTTGGGACAGGGGGCGTAGAGACCCAGTACTTC

V gene: TRBV4-1
clone size: NA
D gene: TRBD1
J gene: TRBJ2-7
CDR3 protein: CASSQTDLGTGGHEQYF
CDR3 DNA: TGCGCCAGCAGCCAAACCGACCTTGGGACAGGGGGCCACGAGCAGTACTTC

V gene: TRBV6-6
clone size: NA
D gene: TRBD2
J gene: TRBJ2-6
CDR3 protein: CASSPSGGGGANVLTF
CDR3 DNA: TGTGCCAGCAGCCCGAGCGGGGGCGGTGGGGCCAACGTCCTGACTTTC

V gene: TRBV5-6
clone size: NA
D gene: NA
J gene: TRBJ1-3
CDR3 protein: CASSLQGSGNTIYF
CDR3 DNA: TGTGCCAGCAGCCTGCAGGGATCGGGAAACACCATATATTTT

V gene: TRBV9
clone size: NA
D gene: TRBD2
J gene: TRBJ2-5
CDR3 protein: CASTTGAGAKETQYF
CDR3 DNA: TGTGCCAGCACCACTGGAGCGGGGGCAAAAGAGACCCAGTACTTC

V gene: TRBV28
clone size: NA
D gene: TRBD2
J gene: TRBJ2-2
CDR3 protein: CASSSPGGMNTGELFF
CDR3 DNA: TGTGCCAGCAGTTCCCCGGGAGGGATGAACACCGGGGAGCTGTTTTTT

V gene: TRBV6-5
clone size: NA
D gene: NA
J gene: TRBJ1-2
CDR3 protein: CASSYLQGNYGYTF
CDR3 DNA: TGTGCCAGCAGTTACCTTCAGGGTAACTATGGCTACACCTTC

V gene: TRBV19
clone size: NA
D gene: NA
J gene: TRBJ1-4
CDR3 protein: CASSIRATPLSTEKLFF
CDR3 DNA: TGTGCCAGTAGTATCCGAGCAACCCCCTTGTCGACAGAAAAACTGTTTTTT

V gene: TRBV28
clone size: once
D gene: NA
J gene: TRBJ1-5
CDR3 protein: CASSWGDQPQHF
CDR3 DNA: TGTGCCAGCAGTTGGGGGGATCAGCCCCAGCATTTT

V gene: TRBV6-1
clone size: NA
D gene: NA
J gene: TRBJ2-7
CDR3 protein: CASTQTGSPIYEQYF
CDR3 DNA: TGTGCCAGCACCCAGACCGGGTCACCCATATACGAGCAGTACTTC

V gene: TRBV19
clone size: NA
D gene: NA
J gene: TRBJ2-6
CDR3 protein: CASSQRGTSLGANVLTF
CDR3 DNA: TGTGCCAGTAGCCAACGGGGGACCTCTCTGGGGGCCAACGTCCTGACTTTC

V gene: TRBV5-4
clone size: NA
D gene: TRBD1
J gene: TRBJ1-2
CDR3 protein: CASSPTGGDGYTF
CDR3 DNA: TGTGCCAGCAGCCCCACAGGGGGGGATGGCTACACCTTC

V gene: TRBV27
clone size: NA
D gene: NA
J gene: TRBJ1-2
CDR3 protein: CASSLSARGQRNYGYTF
CDR3 DNA: TGTGCCAGCAGTTTATCTGCTCGCGGCCAAAGAAACTATGGCTACACCTTC

V gene: TRBV28
clone size: NA
D gene: TRBD1
J gene: TRBJ1-2
CDR3 protein: CASSLDRAISSGGYTF
CDR3 DNA: TGTGCCAGCAGTCTAGACAGGGCGATATCCTCGGGGGGCTACACCTTC

V gene: TRBV19
clone size: NA
D gene: TRBD1
J gene: TRBJ2-5
CDR3 protein: CASGDRASLGSRAQYF
CDR3 DNA: TGTGCCAGTGGGGACAGGGCCTCCCTTGGGAGTCGGGCCCAGTACTTC

V gene: TRBV5-6
clone size: NA
D gene: NA
J gene: TRBJ2-3
CDR3 protein: CASRPGETDTQYF
CDR3 DNA: TGTGCCAGCAGGCCAGGGGAGACAGATACGCAGTATTTT

V gene: TRBV5-6
clone size: NA
D gene: TRBD2
J gene: TRBJ2-7
CDR3 protein: CASSGLLAGDPYEQYF
CDR3 DNA: TGTGCCAGCAGCGGCCTACTAGCGGGAGATCCCTACGAGCAGTACTTC

V gene: TRBV19
clone size: once
D gene: NA
J gene: TRBJ2-2
CDR3 protein: CASIRGGIGNTGELFF
CDR3 DNA: TGTGCCAGTATCCGGGGCGGGATCGGGAACACCGGGGAGCTGTTTTTT

V gene: TRBV12-5
clone size: few
D gene: NA
J gene: TRBJ1-1
CDR3 protein: CASGLGNSLNTEAFF
CDR3 DNA: TGTGCTAGTGGTTTGGGTAACTCCCTGAACACTGAAGCTTTCTTT

V gene: TRBV28
clone size: NA
D gene: TRBD2
J gene: TRBJ2-7
CDR3 protein: CASKQRTSESYEQYF
CDR3 DNA: TGTGCCAGCAAACAAAGGACTAGCGAATCCTACGAGCAGTACTTC

V gene: TRBV19
clone size: NA
D gene: NA
J gene: TRBJ2-7
CDR3 protein: CASSARQVVSYEQYF
CDR3 DNA: TGTGCCAGTAGTGCAAGACAGGTGGTCTCCTACGAGCAGTACTTC

V gene: TRBV19
clone size: NA
D gene: TRBD1
J gene: TRBJ1-1
CDR3 protein: CASSIEDRGGEAFF
CDR3 DNA: TGTGCCAGTAGTATAGAGGACAGGGGAGGTGAAGCTTTCTTT

V gene: TRBV5-1
clone size: NA
D gene: TRBD2
J gene: TRBJ2-3
CDR3 protein: CASSFLAGGTDTQYF
CDR3 DNA: TGCGCCAGCAGCTTCCTAGCGGGAGGTACAGATACGCAGTATTTT

V gene: TRBV27
clone size: NA
D gene: NA
J gene: TRBJ2-1
CDR3 protein: CASKPGARGVSGNEQFF
CDR3 DNA: TGTGCCAGCAAACCGGGAGCGAGGGGAGTCTCTGGCAATGAGCAGTTCTTC

V gene: TRBV20-1
clone size: NA
D gene: NA
J gene: TRBJ2-7
CDR3 protein: CSAGDRYEQYF
CDR3 DNA: TGCAGTGCTGGAGACCGCTACGAGCAGTACTTC

V gene: TRBV6-5
clone size: NA
D gene: NA
J gene: TRBJ2-1
CDR3 protein: CASSPLLRDYNEQFF
CDR3 DNA: TGTGCCAGCAGTCCCCTTCTGCGGGATTACAATGAGCAGTTCTTC

V gene: TRBV10-3
clone size: NA
D gene: TRBD1
J gene: TRBJ2-7
CDR3 protein: CAVGGGYEQYF
CDR3 DNA: TGTGCCGTAGGGGGCGGCTACGAGCAGTACTTC

V gene: TRBV10-3
clone size: NA
D gene: NA
J gene: TRBJ2-1
CDR3 protein: CAISGGPNEQFF
CDR3 DNA: TGTGCCATCAGTGGGGGGCCCAATGAGCAGTTCTTC

V gene: TRBV5-4
clone size: NA
D gene: NA
J gene: TRBJ2-7
CDR3 protein: CASSPEAGRAYEQYF
CDR3 DNA: TGTGCCAGCAGCCCAGAGGCGGGACGAGCCTACGAGCAGTACTTC

V gene: TRBV5-4
clone size: NA
D gene: TRBD1
J gene: TRBJ1-6
CDR3 protein: CASSLGQGAYNSPLHF
CDR3 DNA: TGTGCCAGCAGCTTGGGACAGGGAGCCTATAATTCACCCCTCCACTTT

V gene: TRBV20-1
clone size: NA
D gene: TRBD2
J gene: TRBJ2-1
CDR3 protein: CSATSGPEQFF
CDR3 DNA: TGCAGTGCTACTAGCGGGCCGGAGCAGTTCTTC

V gene: TRBV25-1
clone size: NA
D gene: NA
J gene: TRBJ1-3
CDR3 protein: CASRTGAGNTIYF
CDR3 DNA: TGTGCCAGCAGGACAGGAGCAGGAAACACCATATATTTT

V gene: TRBV14
clone size: once
D gene: TRBD2
J gene: TRBJ2-3
CDR3 protein: CASSVGLAGLGGTDTQYF
CDR3 DNA: TGTGCCAGCAGCGTGGGACTAGCGGGTCTCGGGGGCACAGATACGCAGTATTTT

V gene: TRBV2
clone size: NA
D gene: NA
J gene: TRBJ1-1
CDR3 protein: CASTTRQGMNTEAFF
CDR3 DNA: TGTGCCAGCACGACGCGTCAGGGGATGAACACTGAAGCTTTCTTT

V gene: TRBV10-3
clone size: NA
D gene: TRBD2
J gene: TRBJ2-1
CDR3 protein: CAISSPLGTSGRAENEQFF
CDR3 DNA: TGTGCCATCAGTTCCCCTCTCGGGACTAGCGGGAGGGCCGAGAATGAGCAGTTCTTC

V gene: TRBV27
clone size: NA
D gene: TRBD1
J gene: TRBJ1-6
CDR3 protein: CASSLLRGTGRSPLHF
CDR3 DNA: TGTGCCAGCAGTTTGCTTAGGGGGACAGGGCGGTCACCCCTCCACTTT

V gene: TRBV14
clone size: NA
D gene: NA
J gene: TRBJ1-6
CDR3 protein: CASSYTSYSPLHF
CDR3 DNA: TGTGCCAGCAGCTACACCTCTTATTCACCCCTCCACTTT

V gene: TRBV15
clone size: NA
D gene: TRBD2
J gene: TRBJ2-3
CDR3 protein: CATSRVTGGPPGTDTQYF
CDR3 DNA: TGTGCCACCAGCAGAGTGACGGGAGGGCCGCCGGGCACAGATACGCAGTATTTT

V gene: TRBV5-1
clone size: NA
D gene: TRBD2
J gene: TRBJ2-5
CDR3 protein: CASSLKSGRGETQYF
CDR3 DNA: TGCGCCAGCAGCTTGAAAAGCGGGAGGGGAGAGACCCAGTACTTC

V gene: TRBV29-1
clone size: NA
D gene: NA
J gene: TRBJ2-7
CDR3 protein: CSVREGAVPYEQYF
CDR3 DNA: TGCAGCGTTCGGGAGGGGGCCGTCCCTTACGAGCAGTACTTC

V gene: TRBV6-5
clone size: NA
D gene: TRBD2
J gene: TRBJ2-7
CDR3 protein: CASSYSGSGSSYEQYF
CDR3 DNA: TGTGCCAGCAGTTACTCTGGTAGCGGGAGTTCCTACGAGCAGTACTTC

V gene: TRBV28
clone size: NA
D gene: NA
J gene: TRBJ2-7
CDR3 protein: CASSEQYEQYF
CDR3 DNA: TGTGCCAGCAGCGAACAGTACGAGCAGTACTTC

V gene: TRBV29-1
clone size: few
D gene: NA
J gene: TRBJ1-1
CDR3 protein: CSVQQNMNTEAFF
CDR3 DNA: TGCAGCGTTCAACAGAACATGAACACTGAAGCTTTCTTT

V gene: TRBV18
clone size: NA
D gene: NA
J gene: TRBJ2-7
CDR3 protein: CASSPRGHEQYF
CDR3 DNA: TGTGCCAGCTCACCACGGGGCCACGAGCAGTACTTC

V gene: TRBV5-1
clone size: NA
D gene: TRBD1
J gene: TRBJ1-6
CDR3 protein: CASSLTGVGSPLHF
CDR3 DNA: TGCGCCAGCAGCTTGACAGGGGTCGGTTCACCCCTCCACTTT

V gene: TRBV7-8
clone size: once
D gene: TRBD1
J gene: TRBJ1-5
CDR3 protein: CASSFGPGQSNQPQHF
CDR3 DNA: TGTGCCAGCAGCTTTGGCCCGGGACAGTCCAATCAGCCCCAGCATTTT

V gene: TRBV18
clone size: NA
D gene: NA
J gene: TRBJ2-7
CDR3 protein: CASSPLPSQGMSYEQYF
CDR3 DNA: TGTGCCAGCTCACCACTTCCGTCACAGGGCATGTCCTACGAGCAGTACTTC

V gene: TRBV7-2
clone size: medium-sized
D gene: TRBD1
J gene: TRBJ1-3
CDR3 protein: CASSPRQGSGNTIYF
CDR3 DNA: TGTGCCAGCAGCCCCCGACAGGGATCTGGAAACACCATATATTTT

V gene: TRBV13
clone size: NA
D gene: TRBD1
J gene: TRBJ2-7
CDR3 protein: CASSATSGTGQFYEQYF
CDR3 DNA: TGTGCCAGCAGCGCGACCTCGGGGACAGGGCAATTCTACGAGCAGTACTTC

V gene: TRBV2
clone size: few
D gene: TRBD2
J gene: TRBJ2-7
CDR3 protein: CASSEERLAGAYEQYF
CDR3 DNA: TGTGCCAGCAGTGAAGAGAGGCTAGCGGGAGCCTACGAGCAGTACTTC

V gene: TRBV5-1
clone size: NA
D gene: TRBD1
J gene: TRBJ2-1
CDR3 protein: CASSSQGAGSEQFF
CDR3 DNA: TGCGCCAGCAGCTCACAGGGGGCAGGAAGTGAGCAGTTCTTC

V gene: TRBV7-2
clone size: few
D gene: TRBD1
J gene: TRBJ1-1
CDR3 protein: CASSAGQGQFTEAFF
CDR3 DNA: TGTGCCAGCAGCGCCGGACAGGGGCAGTTCACTGAAGCTTTCTTT